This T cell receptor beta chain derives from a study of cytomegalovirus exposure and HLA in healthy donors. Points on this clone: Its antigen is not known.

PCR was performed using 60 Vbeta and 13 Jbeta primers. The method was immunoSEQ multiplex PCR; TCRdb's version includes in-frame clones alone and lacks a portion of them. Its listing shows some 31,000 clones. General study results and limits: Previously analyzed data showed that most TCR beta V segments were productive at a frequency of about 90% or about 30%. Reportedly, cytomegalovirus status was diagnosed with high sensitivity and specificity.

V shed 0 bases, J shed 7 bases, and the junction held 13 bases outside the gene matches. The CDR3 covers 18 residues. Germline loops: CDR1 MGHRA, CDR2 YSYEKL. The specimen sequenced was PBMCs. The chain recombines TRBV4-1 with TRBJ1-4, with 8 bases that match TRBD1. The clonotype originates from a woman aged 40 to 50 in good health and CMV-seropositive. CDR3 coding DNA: TGCGCCAGCAGCCAAGACCAACTACCGGACAGGGAGGGTGAAAAACTGTTTTTT. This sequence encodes CASSQDQLPDREGEKLFF.